This TCR beta chain was captured in a study of OX40 agonist ivuxolimab in advanced cancers. The overall study: At 0.01 to 10 mg/kg, ivuxolimab was administered intravenously to patients every 2 weeks. Every patient in dose escalation had hepatocellular carcinoma, melanoma, renal cell or head and neck cancer. Study-wide results and limits: Clones of CD4+ and CD8+ blood T cells grew by week 6 at doses of 0.1 to 3.0 mg/kg. Expanded peripheral T-cell antigen specificity went undetermined.

Measured with immunoSEQ multiplex PCR; TCRdb has only the in-frame clones, and not every one. The sample records under 95,000 clones, more than 85% being singletons. Losses at the gene ends were 1 base for V and 5 bases for J; bases not matched to a gene: 4. The CDR3 has 14 residues. Germline lookup yields CDR1 LGHNA and CDR2 YSLEER. About this clone itself: Its matching antigen is unknown.

V gene TRBV4-3 combines with J gene TRBJ1-1; the match to TRBD1 covers 7 bases. The sample in question was CD4+ or CD8+ T cells sorted from blood, obtained in a trial of the OX40 agonist ivuxolimab. The receptor was derived from an adult with an advanced solid tumor such as melanoma, head and neck, liver or kidney cancer. The CDR3 loop reads CASSQGQGWTEAFF. The CDR3 DNA reads as TGCGCCAGCAGCCAAGGACAGGGTTGGACTGAAGCTTTCTTT.